Listed here are 23 T cell receptor beta chains from one sample, sequenced in a study of T-cell memory formation after mild COVID-19. TCRdb used MiXCR to reprocess the 5' RACE reads, holding one entry per CDR3 protein. The profile shows about 130,000 distinct CDR3 sequences, 17% of them singletons. Sequencing was done on a sample of PBMCs or a T cell subset sorted from them (not recorded which). The receptors originated from a young man who had mild COVID-19 (a few samples of this study predate the infection). Cell type and time point are not known.

V and J are TRBV24-1 and TRBJ1-2; the D is unclear. Germline loops: CDR1 KGHDR, CDR2 SFDVKD. V lost 4 bases to trimming and J lost 5 bases, with 13 bases between them. The CDR3 is 14 amino acids. CDR3 amino acids: CATSEGPGLYGYTF. CDR3 DNA: TGTGCCACCAGTGAAGGCCCGGGATTGTATGGCTACACCTTC.

This clonotype was seen more than once but under ten times. V is TRBV7-2 and J is TRBJ2-3; 7 bases are shared with TRBD2. The ends lost 7 bases at V and 3 bases at J; junction bases unmatched: 7. The germline gives CDR1 SGHTA, CDR2 FQGNSA. This CDR3 contains 14 residues. The CDR3 DNA reads TGTGCCAGCATCAGGACTAGTTCTACAGATACGCAGTATTTT. It is translated as CASIRTSSTDTQYF. Variable domain in full (rest from reference TRBV7-2 and TRBJ2-3): GAGVSQSPSNKVTEKGKDVELRCDPISGHTALYWYRQSLGQGLEFLIYFQGNSAPDKSGLPSDRFSAERTGGSVSTLTIQRTQQEDSAVYLCASIRTSSTDTQYFGPGTRLTVL.

The CDR3, as DNA: TGTGCCAGCAGAAGGGGGGGGTACGGCACAGATACGCAGTATTTT. Its translation is CASRRGGYGTDTQYF. The chain uses TRBV6-5 and TRBJ2-3; D is perhaps TRBD2 (7 bases). V was trimmed by 6 bases and J by 1 base, leaving 14 bases between them. The germline gives CDR1 MNHEY, CDR2 SVGAGI. The CDR3 covers 15 residues.

This chain joins TRBV7-2 and TRBJ2-5; D may correspond to TRBD1 or TRBD2 (5 bases each). V shed 3 bases and J shed 4 bases, with 9 bases lying between them. The CDR3 totals 13 residues. Germline CDR1 is SGHTA and CDR2 is FQGNSA. The CDR3 region is CASSFQGAETQYF. The CDR3 DNA sequence: TGTGCCAGCAGCTTTCAGGGAGCAGAGACCCAGTACTTC.

The chain couples TRBV5-1 to TRBJ2-1; D is perhaps TRBD2 (6 bases). This CDR3 has 16 residues. Germline V gene lookup returns CDR1 SGHRS and CDR2 YFSETQ. The V and J ends lost 0 bases and 4 bases respectively, with 14 bases between them. DNA of the CDR3: TGCGCCAGCAGCTTGGCCGCGGGGATCTCATACAATGAGCAGTTCTTC. Protein sequence: CASSLAAGISYNEQFF.

The chain is built from TRBV7-2 and TRBJ2-6; TRBD1 aligns across 7 bases. CDR1 is SGHTA, CDR2 FQGNSA, per germline. Germline trimming cut 2 bases from V and 0 bases from J; bases unmatched to any gene: 10. This CDR3 spans 19 amino acids. The CDR3 is CASSLRGPGQSSGANVLTF. In DNA form, the CDR3 reads TGTGCCAGCAGCTTAAGGGGGCCGGGACAAAGCTCTGGGGCCAACGTCCTGACTTTC.

The CDR3 nucleotides read TGTGCCAGCAGTGAAAACCAATTAAACATTCAGTACTTC. Residues: CASSENQLNIQYF. This chain uses TRBV2 with TRBJ2-4, with D unresolved. CDR3 length: 13 residues. V lost 2 bases, J lost 6 bases, and 8 bases lay in between. CDR1 is SNHLY and CDR2 is FYNNEI in the germline V gene. The full variable domain, with the rest looked up from reference TRBV2 and TRBJ2-4, is EPEVTQTPSHQVTQMGQEVILRCVPISNHLYFYWYRQILGQKVEFLVSFYNNEISEKSEIFDDQFSVERPDGSNFTLKIRSTKLEDSAMYFCASSENQLNIQYFGAGTRLSVL.

This clonotype was detected a few times. The CDR3 reads CSARDRYTGELFF. The CDR3 bases are TGCAGTGCTCGGGACCGCTACACCGGGGAGCTGTTTTTT. V usage is TRBV20-1 and J usage is TRBJ2-2; D tentatively fits TRBD1 or TRBD2 (5 bases each). The CDR3 has 13 amino acids. CDR1 and CDR2 from the germline V gene are DFQATT and SNEGSKA (reference sequence). Trimming cost V 5 bases and J 3 bases, with 10 bases left between them.

This clonotype was seen repeatedly, ten times or more. The J gene is TRBJ2-3, the V gene TRBV4-1; 11 nucleotides line up with TRBD1. Germline V CDR1 and CDR2: MGHRA, YSYEKL. J lost 1 base, V lost 0 bases, and 9 bases had no gene match. There are 19 residues in the CDR3. DNA of the CDR3: TGCGCCAGCAGCCAAGAGCCGGGACAGGGGGTTATTGGCACAGATACGCAGTATTTT. Protein: CASSQEPGQGVIGTDTQYF.

This clonotype has at least ten counts. The rearrangement joins TRBV20-1 to TRBJ2-1; 10 nucleotides align to TRBD2. V trimming: 5 bases; J trimming: 10 bases; junction bases outside the gene matches: 8. CDR3 length: 13 residues. Germline V gene lookup returns CDR1 DFQATT and CDR2 SNEGSKA (reference sequence). DNA for the CDR3: TGCAGTGCTCAAGCGGGGGGGGACAGGGAGCAGTTCTTC. Amino acids: CSAQAGGDREQFF.

A few counts support this clonotype. The genes are TRBV15 and TRBJ2-2; TRBD1 agrees at 7 bases. V gave up 6 bases and J gave up 4 bases; unmatched junction bases: 11. This CDR3 is 16 amino acids long. Germline CDR1 is LNHNV and CDR2 is YYDKDF (reference sequence). CDR3 nucleotide sequence: TGTGCCACCAGAAGTCCCTCCCAGGGGGTCACCGGGGAGCTGTTTTTT. Residues: CATRSPSQGVTGELFF.

This clonotype was seen more than once but under ten times. This chain links TRBV10-3 with TRBJ1-2; D uncertain. The CDR3 totals 11 residues. V lost 8 bases and J lost 6, with 10 bases in between. Germline CDR1 reads ENHRY; CDR2 reads SYGVKD. The CDR3 bases are TGTGCCATCTCCGAGACCAATGGCTACACCTTC. Amino acids: CAISETNGYTF.

The chain employs TRBV9 and TRBJ1-2; D not certain. The germline CDR1 and CDR2 sequences are SGDLS and YYNGEE. The CDR3 sequence is 14 residues long. V was shortened by 0 bases and J by 6 bases, with 12 bases between the two germline ends. CDR3 DNA: TGTGCCAGCAGCGTAGGACCGGACCCTCATGGCTACACCTTC. As protein: CASSVGPDPHGYTF. Using reference TRBV9 and TRBJ1-2 for the parts outside the CDR3, the full variable domain is DSGVTQTPKHLITATGQRVTLRCSPRSGDLSVYWYQQSLDQGLQFLIQYYNGEERAKGNILERFSAQQFPDLHSELNLSSLELGDSALYFCASSVGPDPHGYTFGSGTRLTVV.

This rearrangement joins TRBV9 to TRBJ2-1; D remains unclear. Germline lookup yields CDR1 SGDLS and CDR2 YYNGEE. This CDR3 region has 13 residues. Trimming pared 0 bases from V and 8 bases from J, leaving 9 bases between. The CDR3: CASSVAPADEQFF. The CDR3 nucleotides are TGTGCCAGCAGCGTAGCTCCCGCCGATGAGCAGTTCTTC.

This chain links TRBV2 with TRBJ2-6, with 8 bases that match TRBD2. The V gene end was trimmed by 3 bases and the J gene end by 0 bases; junction bases not matched to a gene: 16. Germline CDR1 reads SNHLY; CDR2 reads FYNNEI. CDR3 length equals 21 residues. The CDR3 DNA is TGTGCCAGCAGTGATCTACGACAGGCGGGGGGATCAATCTCTGGGGCCAACGTCCTGACTTTC. Translated, it gives CASSDLRQAGGSISGANVLTF.

The rearrangement joins TRBV20-1 to TRBJ1-4; 8 bases are a match to TRBD1. Unmatched junction bases numbered 7, after V lost 5 bases and J lost 8 bases. The CDR3 has 13 residues. Germline lookup yields CDR1 DFQATT and CDR2 SNEGSKA (reference sequence). The chain's CDR3 is CSAPDRADEKLFF. The CDR3 DNA follows: TGCAGTGCTCCGGACAGGGCAGACGAAAAACTGTTTTTT.

The chain combines TRBV6-5 with TRBJ1-6; no definite D call. Trimming took 7 bases from V and 6 from J, leaving 10 bases between them. Germline V lookup: CDR1 MNHEY, CDR2 SVGAGI. CDR3 length: 13 residues. The CDR3 bases are TGTGCCAGCAAAGGAGTGCCTAATTCACCCCTCCACTTT. It translates to CASKGVPNSPLHF.

The gene calls are TRBV5-6 and TRBJ2-2, with TRBD1 matching 9 bases. J gave up 3 bases and V 4 bases, and 4 bases lay outside the gene matches. This CDR3 region has 15 residues. Looked up from germline, CDR1 is SGHDT and CDR2 is YYEEEE. The CDR3 sequence: CASSGDRGYTGELFF. CDR3 in DNA: TGTGCCAGCAGCGGAGACAGGGGGTACACCGGGGAGCTGTTTTTT.

V usage is TRBV9 and J usage is TRBJ2-3, with D unresolved. With 1 base removed from V and 1 base from J, the gap between germline ends came to 7 bases. Germline-derived CDR1 and CDR2 are SGDLS and YYNGEE. This CDR3 has 14 residues. CDR3 sequence reads: CASSVHRGTDTQYF. In DNA form, the CDR3 reads TGTGCCAGCAGCGTACATAGGGGCACAGATACGCAGTATTTT.

The chain links TRBV6-1 to TRBJ1-6; 9 bases are a match to TRBD1. The CDR3 loop spans 16 amino acids. Germline V lookup: CDR1 MNHNS, CDR2 SASEGT. V lost 5 bases to trimming and J lost 5 bases; unmatched junction nucleotides: 7. In DNA form, the CDR3 reads TGTGCCAGCAGTTCGATGACAGGGGGAAATAATTCACCCCTCCACTTT. As protein: CASSSMTGGNNSPLHF.

This clonotype appeared a few times. The V and J genes are TRBV5-4 and TRBJ2-3; TRBD2 matches 10 bases. This CDR3 is built from 20 residues. The germline V gene encodes CDR1 SGHNT and CDR2 YYREEE (reference sequence). Losses at the gene ends were 4 bases for V and 2 bases for J; bases not matched to a gene: 19. The CDR3 loop is CASSVGPWSGGAVVTDTQYF. In DNA, the CDR3 is TGTGCCAGCAGCGTCGGACCTTGGAGCGGGGGGGCCGTCGTCACAGATACGCAGTATTTT.

This chain links TRBV20-1 with TRBJ1-4; 9 bases line up with TRBD1. The V gene's germline CDR1 is DFQATT and CDR2 SNEGSKA (reference sequence). V lost 5 bases and J lost 11; bases outside the gene matches: 9. The CDR3 length is 13 residues. Written as DNA, the CDR3 is TGCAGTGCTTCCGGACAGGGGCTGCAGAAACTGTTTTTT. This codes for CSASGQGLQKLFF.

This clonotype has just a few counts. The chain carries TRBV18 and TRBJ2-1; D gene ambiguous. Trimming cost V 3 bases and J 0 bases, with 9 bases left between them. The CDR3 runs to 15 residues. Germline CDR1 KGHSH, CDR2 LQKENI. DNA for the CDR3: TGTGCCAGCTCACCCCGTTCGGTCTCCTACAATGAGCAGTTCTTC. This codes for CASSPRSVSYNEQFF. The entire variable domain, with the rest obtained from reference TRBV18 and TRBJ2-1, is as follows: NAGVMQNPRHLVRRRGQEARLRCSPMKGHSHVYWYRQLPEEGLKFMVYLQKENIIDESGMPKERFSAEFPKEGPSILRIQQVVRGDSAAYFCASSPRSVSYNEQFFGPGTRLTVL.